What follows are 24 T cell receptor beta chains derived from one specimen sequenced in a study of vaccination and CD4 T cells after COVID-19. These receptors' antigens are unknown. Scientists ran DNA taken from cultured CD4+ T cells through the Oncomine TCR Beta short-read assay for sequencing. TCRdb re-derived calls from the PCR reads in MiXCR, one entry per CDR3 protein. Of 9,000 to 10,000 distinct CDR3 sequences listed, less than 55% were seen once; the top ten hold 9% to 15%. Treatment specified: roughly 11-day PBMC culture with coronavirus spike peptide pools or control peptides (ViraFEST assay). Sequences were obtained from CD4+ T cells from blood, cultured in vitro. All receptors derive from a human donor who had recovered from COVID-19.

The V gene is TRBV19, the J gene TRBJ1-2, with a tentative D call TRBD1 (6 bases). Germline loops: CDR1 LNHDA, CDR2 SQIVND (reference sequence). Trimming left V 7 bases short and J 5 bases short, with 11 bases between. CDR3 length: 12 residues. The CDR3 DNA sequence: TGTGCCAGTAAACTACAGGGTTATGGCTACACCTTC. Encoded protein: CASKLQGYGYTF.

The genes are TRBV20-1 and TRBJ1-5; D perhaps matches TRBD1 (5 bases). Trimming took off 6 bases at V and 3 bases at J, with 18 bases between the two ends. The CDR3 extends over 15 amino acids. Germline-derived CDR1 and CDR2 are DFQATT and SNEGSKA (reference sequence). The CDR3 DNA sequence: TGCAGTGCCAGAAATCCGACAGCATCCAATCAGCCCCAGCATTTT. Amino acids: CSARNPTASNQPQHF.

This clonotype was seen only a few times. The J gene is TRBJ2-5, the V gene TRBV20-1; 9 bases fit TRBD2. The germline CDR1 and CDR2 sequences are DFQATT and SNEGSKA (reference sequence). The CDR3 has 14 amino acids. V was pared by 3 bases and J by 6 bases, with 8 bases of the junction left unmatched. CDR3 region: CSASRLAGIQTQYF. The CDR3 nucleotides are TGCAGTGCTAGCCGGCTAGCGGGGATACAGACCCAGTACTTC.

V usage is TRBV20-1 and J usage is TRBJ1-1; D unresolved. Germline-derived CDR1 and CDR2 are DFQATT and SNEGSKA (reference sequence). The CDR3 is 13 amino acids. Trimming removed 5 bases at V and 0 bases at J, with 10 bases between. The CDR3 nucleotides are TGCAGTGCTGGAAGAGGTCTGAACACTGAAGCTTTCTTT. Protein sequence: CSAGRGLNTEAFF.

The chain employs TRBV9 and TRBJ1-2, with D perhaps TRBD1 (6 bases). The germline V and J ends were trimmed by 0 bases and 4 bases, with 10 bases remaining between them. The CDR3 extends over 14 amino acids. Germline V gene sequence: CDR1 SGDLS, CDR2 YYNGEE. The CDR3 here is CASSVDGGGYGYTF. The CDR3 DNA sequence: TGTGCCAGCAGCGTAGATGGAGGGGGCTATGGCTACACCTTC.

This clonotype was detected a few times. The CDR3 DNA reads TGTGCCATCAGTGATCGTGGAGCCTCTGAAGCTTTCTTT. Protein sequence: CAISDRGASEAFF. The J gene is TRBJ1-1, the V gene TRBV10-3; no firm D call. Germline loops: CDR1 ENHRY, CDR2 SYGVKD. The CDR3 runs 13 residues. V lost 3 bases and J 6 bases, leaving 11 bases between the germline ends.

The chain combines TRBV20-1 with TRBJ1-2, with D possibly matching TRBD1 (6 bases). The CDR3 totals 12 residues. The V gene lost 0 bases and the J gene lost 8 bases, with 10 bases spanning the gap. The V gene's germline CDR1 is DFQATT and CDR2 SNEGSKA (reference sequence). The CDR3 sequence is CSARDLGGGYTF. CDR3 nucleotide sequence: TGCAGTGCTAGAGATCTTGGGGGCGGCTACACCTTC.

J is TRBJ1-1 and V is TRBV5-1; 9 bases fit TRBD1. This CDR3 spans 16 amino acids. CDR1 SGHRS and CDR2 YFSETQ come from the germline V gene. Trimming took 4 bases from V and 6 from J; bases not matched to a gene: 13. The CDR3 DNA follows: TGCGCCAGCAGCAGACGGACGGGACAGGGAATCGCTGAAGCTTTCTTT. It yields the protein CASSRRTGQGIAEAFF.

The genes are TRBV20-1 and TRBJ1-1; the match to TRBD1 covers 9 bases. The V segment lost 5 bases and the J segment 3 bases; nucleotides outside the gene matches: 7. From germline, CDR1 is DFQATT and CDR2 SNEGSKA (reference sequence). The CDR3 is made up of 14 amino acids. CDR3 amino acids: CSAQDRGSDTEAFF. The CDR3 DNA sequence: TGCAGTGCTCAGGACAGGGGAAGCGACACTGAAGCTTTCTTT.

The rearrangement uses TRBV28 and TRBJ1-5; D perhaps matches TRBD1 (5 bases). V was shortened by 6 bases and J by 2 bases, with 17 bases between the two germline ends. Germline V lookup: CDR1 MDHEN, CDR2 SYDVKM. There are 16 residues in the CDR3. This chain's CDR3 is CASRPGGNSGNQPQHF. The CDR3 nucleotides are TGTGCCAGCAGACCCGGGGGTAATAGCGGCAATCAGCCCCAGCATTTT.

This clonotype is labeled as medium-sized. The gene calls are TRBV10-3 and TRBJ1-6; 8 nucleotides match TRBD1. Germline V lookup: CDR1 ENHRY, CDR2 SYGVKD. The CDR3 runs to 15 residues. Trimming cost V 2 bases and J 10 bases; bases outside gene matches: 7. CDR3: CAISEIGQGGSPLHF. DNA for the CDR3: TGTGCCATCAGTGAGATCGGACAGGGCGGCTCACCCCTCCACTTT.

CDR3 sequence reads: CASSFRRTDYGYTF. The CDR3 region has the DNA TGTGCCAGCAGTTTTCGGAGAACGGACTATGGCTACACCTTC. This rearrangement joins TRBV27 to TRBJ1-2; D ambiguous. V dropped 3 bases and J dropped 3 bases, with 11 bases sitting between them. Germline V gene lookup returns CDR1 MNHEY and CDR2 SMNVEV (reference sequence). This CDR3 has 14 residues.

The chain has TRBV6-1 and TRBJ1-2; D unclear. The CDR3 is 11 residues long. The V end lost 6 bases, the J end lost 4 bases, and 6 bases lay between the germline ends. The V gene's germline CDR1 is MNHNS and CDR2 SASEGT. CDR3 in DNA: TGTGCCAGCAGCCGGGCCTATGGCTACACCTTC. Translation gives CASSRAYGYTF.

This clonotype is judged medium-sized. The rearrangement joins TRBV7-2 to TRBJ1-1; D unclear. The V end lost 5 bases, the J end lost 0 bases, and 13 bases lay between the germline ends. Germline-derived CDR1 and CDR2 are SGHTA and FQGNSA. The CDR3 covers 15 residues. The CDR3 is CASSIGRPMNTEAFF. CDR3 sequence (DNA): TGTGCCAGCAGCATCGGACGGCCCATGAACACTGAAGCTTTCTTT.

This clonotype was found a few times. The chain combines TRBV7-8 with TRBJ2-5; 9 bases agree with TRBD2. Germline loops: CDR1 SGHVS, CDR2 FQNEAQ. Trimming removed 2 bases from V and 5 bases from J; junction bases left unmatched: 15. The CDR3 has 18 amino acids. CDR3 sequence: CASSLQGFGGGGVETQYF. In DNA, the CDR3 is TGTGCCAGCAGCTTACAGGGATTCGGCGGGGGGGGGGTGGAGACCCAGTACTTC.

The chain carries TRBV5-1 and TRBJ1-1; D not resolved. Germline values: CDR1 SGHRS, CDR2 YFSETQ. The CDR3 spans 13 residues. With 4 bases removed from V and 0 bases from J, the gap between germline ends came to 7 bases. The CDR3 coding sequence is TGCGCCAGCAGCCACGGGATGAACACTGAAGCTTTCTTT. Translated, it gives CASSHGMNTEAFF.

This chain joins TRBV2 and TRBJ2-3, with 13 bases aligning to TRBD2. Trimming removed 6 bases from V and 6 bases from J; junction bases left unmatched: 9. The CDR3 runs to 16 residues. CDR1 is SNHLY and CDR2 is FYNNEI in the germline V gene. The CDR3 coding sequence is TGTGCCAGCAGGACTAGCGGGGGGCTCCCCTTGGATACGCAGTATTTT. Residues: CASRTSGGLPLDTQYF.

CDR3 region: CASSLRTGFGYTF. The CDR3 region has the DNA TGTGCCAGCAGTTTAAGGACAGGGTTTGGCTACACCTTC. The rearrangement uses TRBV12-3 or TRBV12-4 and TRBJ1-2; TRBD1 matches 8 bases. Trimming at V came to 2 bases and at J to 7 bases, leaving 3 bases not matched to a gene. CDR3 length: 13 amino acids.

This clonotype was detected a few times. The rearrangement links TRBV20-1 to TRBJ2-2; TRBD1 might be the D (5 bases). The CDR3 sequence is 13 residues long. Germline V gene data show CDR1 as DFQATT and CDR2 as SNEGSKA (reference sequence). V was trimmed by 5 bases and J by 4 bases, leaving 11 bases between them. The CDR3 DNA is TGCAGTGCTCATCAGACAGCCACCGGGGAGCTGTTTTTT. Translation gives CSAHQTATGELFF.

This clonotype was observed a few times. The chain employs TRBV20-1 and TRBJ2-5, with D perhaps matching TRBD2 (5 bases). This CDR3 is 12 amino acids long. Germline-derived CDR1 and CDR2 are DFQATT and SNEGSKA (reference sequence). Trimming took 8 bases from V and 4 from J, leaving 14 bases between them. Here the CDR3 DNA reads TGCAGTCCAAGGAGGACTTTAGAGACCCAGTACTTC. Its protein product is CSPRRTLETQYF.

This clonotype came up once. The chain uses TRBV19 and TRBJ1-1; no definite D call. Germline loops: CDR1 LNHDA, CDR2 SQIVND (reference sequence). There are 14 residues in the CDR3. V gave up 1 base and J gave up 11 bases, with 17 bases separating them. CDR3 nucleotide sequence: TGTGCCAGTAGTATAGCCCTAGGGCAGGCGGGTGCTTTCTTT. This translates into CASSIALGQAGAFF.

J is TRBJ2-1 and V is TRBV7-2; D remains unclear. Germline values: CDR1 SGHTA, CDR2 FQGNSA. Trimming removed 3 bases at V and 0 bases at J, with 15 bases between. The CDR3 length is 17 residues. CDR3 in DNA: TGTGCCAGCAGCTTGGGGATTCTAACCTTCTCCTACAATGAGCAGTTCTTC. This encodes CASSLGILTFSYNEQFF.

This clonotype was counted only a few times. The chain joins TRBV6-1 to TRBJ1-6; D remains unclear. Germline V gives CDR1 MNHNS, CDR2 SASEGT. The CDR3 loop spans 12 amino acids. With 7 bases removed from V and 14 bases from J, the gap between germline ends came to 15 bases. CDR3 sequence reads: CASTDLIQALHF. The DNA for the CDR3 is TGTGCCAGCACTGACTTAATTCAGGCCCTCCACTTT.

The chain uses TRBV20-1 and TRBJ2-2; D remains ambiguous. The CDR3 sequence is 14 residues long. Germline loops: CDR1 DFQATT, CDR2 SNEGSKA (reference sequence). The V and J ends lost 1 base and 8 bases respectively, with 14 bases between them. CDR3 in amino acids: CSARGETGAGELFF. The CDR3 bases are TGCAGTGCTAGAGGCGAGACCGGTGCAGGGGAGCTGTTTTTT.